This T cell receptor (beta chain) emerged from a study of T cells in Graves' hyperthyroidism and ophthalmopathy. This clonotype occurred a few times. Its specificity is unknown. Study-wide points: A model using 13 V-J features told ophthalmopathy apart from stable hyperthyroidism. Most thyroid-expanded clonotypes above 0.001 were also found in blood.

TCR beta CDR3 regions were amplified from RNA. Initially, a first-round RT-PCR of the TCR CDR3 employed the HTBI primer set. TCRdb reanalysed the multiplex PCR reads using MiXCR and keeps one entry per CDR3 protein. The repertoire consists of fewer than 350,000 distinct CDR3 sequences, with 15% to 20% occurring once and the leading ten covering approximately 49%. Stable Graves' hyperthyroidism meant no ophthalmopathy progression within 18 months. Material for sequencing was blood. The receptor was derived from a woman aged 45-60 years with Graves' hyperthyroidism.

In DNA form, the CDR3 reads TGTGCCAGCAGTTTTGTCGCGCGGCTCAGAGAGACCCAGTACTTC. This sequence encodes CASSFVARLRETQYF. The rearrangement joins TRBV27 to TRBJ2-5; unclear D gene. The CDR3 runs to 15 residues. The germline V gene encodes CDR1 MNHEY and CDR2 SMNVEV (reference sequence). V was cut by 3 bases and J by 4 bases, with 15 bases left in between.